Listed here is a single TCR beta chain. Evenly divided among several immunoSEQ plates was the genomic DNA of each subset. PCR replicates from unsorted PBMC used approximately 300 ng DNA, and this amount was some 30,000 T cell genomes. Profiled with immunoSEQ multiplex PCR; TCRdb holds only in-frame clones, not every one. The table includes roughly 500,000 clones, around 78% detected once. The source of the sample is a study of shared clonotypes between healthy human individuals. All donors were Caucasian adults living in Nashville, Tennessee. Extraction of genomic DNA in unsorted samples used about 90 million PBMCs. This CDR3 region has 13 residues. CDR1 and CDR2 (germline): SGHTA, FQGNSA. J lost 7 bases, V lost 5 bases, and 5 bases had no gene match.

The chain has TRBV7-2 and TRBJ1-2, with 9 bases fitting TRBD1. The clonotype comes from a woman aged 40-49 years in good health. Some clones in this sample may be carry-over from other donors' samples. Sequencing input: PBMCs. CDR3 amino acids: CASSLQGAPGYTF. CDR3 in DNA: TGTGCCAGCAGCCTACAGGGGGCGCCTGGCTACACCTTC. The whole variable domain, filled in from reference TRBV7-2 and TRBJ1-2, reads GAGVSQSPSNKVTEKGKDVELRCDPISGHTALYWYRQSLGQGLEFLIYFQGNSAPDKSGLPSDRFSAERTGGSVSTLTIQRTQQEDSAVYLCASSLQGAPGYTFGSGTRLTVV.